The 17 T cell receptor beta chains given below trace back to one sample, sequenced in a study of CD8 T cells in ankylosing spondylitis. TCRdb re-called the 5' RACE reads through MiXCR, storing one row per CDR3 protein. Of around 210,000 distinct CDR3 sequences listed, less than 9.5% are singletons. The sequencing sample was made of blood, either unsorted or a sorted T cell fraction (not recorded which). Source of these receptors: a female donor with ankylosing spondylitis or in good health (not recorded which).

This clonotype was counted many times. The rearrangement links TRBV28 to TRBJ1-5; D is perhaps TRBD1 (5 bases). CDR1 is MDHEN, CDR2 SYDVKM, per germline. This CDR3 has 13 amino acids. Trimming removed 3 bases from V and 9 bases from J, with 12 bases in between. The CDR3 spells CASSFRGMRPQHF. CDR3 DNA sequence: TGTGCCAGCAGTTTTAGGGGCATGCGGCCCCAGCATTTT.

The chain links TRBV7-2 to TRBJ2-3; D is undetermined. Trimming cost V 7 bases and J 2 bases, with 7 bases left between them. The CDR3 totals 12 residues. Germline lookup yields CDR1 SGHTA and CDR2 FQGNSA. The CDR3 nucleotides read TGTGCCAGCACCTGGATCACAGATACGCAGTATTTT. It is translated as CASTWITDTQYF.

This clonotype was seen ten or more times. The chain recombines TRBV20-1 with TRBJ1-1, with 9 positions matching TRBD1. The CDR3 loop spans 14 amino acids. The germline gives CDR1 DFQATT, CDR2 SNEGSKA (reference sequence). The junction had 3 bases not matched to a gene; V was cut back by 4 bases and J by 0 bases. The CDR3 sequence: CSANRGPMNTEAFF. CDR3 nucleotides: TGCAGTGCTAACAGGGGGCCTATGAACACTGAAGCTTTCTTT.

This clonotype came up many times. The genes are TRBV5-1 and TRBJ2-1; D is possibly TRBD2 (7 bases). Trimming took 1 base from V and 8 from J, leaving 16 bases between them. The CDR3 totals 15 residues. Germline V gene data show CDR1 as SGHRS and CDR2 as YFSETQ. The CDR3 DNA sequence: TGCGCCAGCAGCTTGCAGGGGAGCGGGAACTATGAGCAGTTCTTC. It encodes CASSLQGSGNYEQFF.

V is TRBV7-2 and J is TRBJ1-3; D call uncertain. Germline CDR1 reads SGHTA; CDR2 reads FQGNSA. The V gene lost 2 bases and the J gene lost 0 bases, with 5 bases spanning the gap. CDR3 length: 14 amino acids. Here the CDR3 DNA reads TGTGCCAGCAGCTTAAAGAGCTCTGGAAACACCATATATTTT. It yields the protein CASSLKSSGNTIYF. The entire variable domain, with the rest obtained from reference TRBV7-2 and TRBJ1-3, is as follows: GAGVSQSPSNKVTEKGKDVELRCDPISGHTALYWYRQSLGQGLEFLIYFQGNSAPDKSGLPSDRFSAERTGGSVSTLTIQRTQQEDSAVYLCASSLKSSGNTIYFGEGSWLTVV.

This clonotype occurred many times. The CDR3 is CASSPHLAGLYNEQFF. In nucleotides, the CDR3 is TGTGCCAGCAGTCCTCATCTAGCGGGACTCTACAATGAGCAGTTCTTC. The rearrangement joins TRBV6-5 to TRBJ2-1; 9 positions match TRBD2. Germline CDR1 MNHEY, CDR2 SVGAGI. V gave up 5 bases and J gave up 3 bases; unmatched junction bases: 8. The CDR3 is 16 amino acids.

Concerning this clonotype itself: A clone one base away is much larger, so this may be a read error. V is TRBV7-2 and J is TRBJ1-2; D might be TRBD1 (5 bases). Germline-derived CDR1 and CDR2 are SGHTA and FQGNSA. This CDR3 has 14 amino acids. V lost 3 bases, J lost 3 bases, and 11 bases lay in between. The CDR3 loop is CTSSLTGTDYGYTF. The CDR3 DNA reads TGTACCAGCAGCTTGACCGGGACGGACTATGGCTACACCTTC.

This clonotype was recorded many times. V usage is TRBV7-2 and J usage is TRBJ2-2, with 9 bases fitting TRBD2. J was trimmed by 7 bases and V by 5 bases; bases with no gene match: 11. The CDR3 extends over 16 amino acids. Germline-derived CDR1 and CDR2 are SGHTA and FQGNSA. The CDR3 region has the DNA TGTGCCAGCAGCCTGGGGATGACTAGCGGTCGCGGGGAGCTGTTTTTT. Amino acid sequence: CASSLGMTSGRGELFF.

Concerning this clonotype itself: Since a much larger clone is just one base distant, this may be a read error. This chain joins TRBV2 and TRBJ2-3; 8 bases match TRBD1. Per germline, CDR1 SNHLY and CDR2 FYNNEI. The CDR3 consists of 16 residues. CDR3 DNA sequence: TGTGTCAGCAGTCTACCCGGGACAGGAGGGCCGGATACGCAGTATTTT. It specifies CVSSLPGTGGPDTQYF.

This clonotype was seen repeatedly, ten times or more. V usage is TRBV30 and J usage is TRBJ2-7; D not certain. Trimming left V 0 bases short and J 0 bases short, with 12 bases between. Germline V lookup: CDR1 GTSNPN, CDR2 SVGIG (reference sequence). This CDR3 is 15 amino acids long. The CDR3 loop reads CAWSVYFQSSYEQYF. CDR3 nucleotide sequence: TGTGCCTGGAGTGTATACTTTCAGAGCTCCTACGAGCAGTACTTC.

There are many counts of this clonotype. The CDR3 here is CASSLGLANNEQFF. CDR3 DNA sequence: TGTGCCAGCAGCTTGGGACTAGCGAACAATGAGCAGTTCTTC. This chain joins TRBV7-7 and TRBJ2-1; 10 nucleotides line up with TRBD2. Trimming took 3 bases from V and 5 from J; bases not matched to a gene: 1. Germline assignment: CDR1 SSHAT and CDR2 FNYEAQ (reference sequence). This CDR3 is built from 14 residues.

Many counts were recorded for this clonotype. The CDR3 nucleotides read TGTGCCAGCAGCACCACAGGGGGCCCTAGACCCTACGAGCAGTACTTC. This gives the protein CASSTTGGPRPYEQYF. This rearrangement joins TRBV7-2 to TRBJ2-7; the match to TRBD1 covers 9 bases. Per germline, CDR1 SGHTA and CDR2 FQGNSA. V lost 5 bases and J lost 2; bases outside the gene matches: 10. The CDR3 is 16 amino acids.

This clonotype was counted many times. This sequence joins TRBV7-2 and TRBJ2-2; 7 positions agree with TRBD2. The CDR3 covers 15 residues. From germline, CDR1 is SGHTA and CDR2 FQGNSA. With V trimmed by 6 bases and J by 5 bases, 9 bases remained unmatched. CDR3 sequence reads: CASRLGGINTGELFF. CDR3 coding DNA: TGTGCCAGCAGGCTCGGGGGGATTAATACCGGGGAGCTGTTTTTT.

The sample holds many counts of this clonotype. The rearrangement uses TRBV20-1 and TRBJ2-7, with D perhaps given as TRBD1 or TRBD2 (5 bases each). This CDR3 comprises 14 residues. Germline CDR1 and CDR2: DFQATT and SNEGSKA (reference sequence). The V end lost 6 bases, the J end lost 2 bases, and 17 bases lay between the germline ends. The CDR3 sequence is CSALTGRSAYEQYF. CDR3 nucleotides: TGCAGTGCCTTAACGGGACGATCCGCCTACGAGCAGTACTTC.

Ten or more counts support this clonotype. The chain couples TRBV20-1 to TRBJ2-3, with TRBD2 identical over 9 bases. V was pared by 5 bases and J by 5 bases, with 5 bases of the junction left unmatched. Germline V gene sequence: CDR1 DFQATT, CDR2 SNEGSKA (reference sequence). The CDR3 is made up of 13 amino acids. The CDR3 nucleotides read TGCAGTGCTCTTTCACTAGCGGGAGATACGCAGTATTTT. Amino acid sequence: CSALSLAGDTQYF.

Note on this clonotype: Here the CDR3 omits its conserved ending phenylalanine or tryptophan, so a read error is the likely source. This chain joins TRBV4-2 and TRBJ2-3; no clear D gene. CDR3 length equals 13 residues. Trimming cost V 3 bases and J 0 bases, with 4 bases left between them. Looked up from germline, CDR1 is LGHNA and CDR2 is YNFKEQ. Here the CDR3 DNA reads TGTGCCAGCAGCCAGACTAGCACAGATACGCAGTATTTA. Protein: CASSQTSTDTQYL.

This clonotype was observed many times. The J gene is TRBJ2-2, the V gene TRBV5-1; TRBD2 matches at 9 bases. This CDR3 has 17 residues. V lost 0 bases, J lost 2 bases, and 5 bases stayed unmatched. Per germline, CDR1 SGHRS and CDR2 YFSETQ. In DNA form, the CDR3 reads TGCGCCAGCAGCTTGGAGACTAGCGGTTCTAACACCGGGGAGCTGTTTTTT. It yields the protein CASSLETSGSNTGELFF.